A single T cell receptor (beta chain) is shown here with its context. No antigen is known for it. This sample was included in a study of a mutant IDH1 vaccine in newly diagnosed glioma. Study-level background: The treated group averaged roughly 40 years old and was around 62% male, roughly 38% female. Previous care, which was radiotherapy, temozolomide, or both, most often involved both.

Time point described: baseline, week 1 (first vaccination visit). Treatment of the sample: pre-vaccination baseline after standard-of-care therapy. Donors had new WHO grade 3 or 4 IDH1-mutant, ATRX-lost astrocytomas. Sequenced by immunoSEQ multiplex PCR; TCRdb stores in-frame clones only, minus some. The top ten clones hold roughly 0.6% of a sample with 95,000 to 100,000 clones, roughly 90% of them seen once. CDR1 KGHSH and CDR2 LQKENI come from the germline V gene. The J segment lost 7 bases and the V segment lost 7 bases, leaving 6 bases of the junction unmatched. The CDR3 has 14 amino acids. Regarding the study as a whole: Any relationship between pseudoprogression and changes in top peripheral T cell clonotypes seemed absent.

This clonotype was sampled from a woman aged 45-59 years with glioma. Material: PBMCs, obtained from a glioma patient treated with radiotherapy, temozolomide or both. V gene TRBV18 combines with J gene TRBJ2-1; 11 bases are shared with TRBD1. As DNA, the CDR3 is TGTGCCAGCTTTAGGGACAGGGGGATGAATGAGCAGTTCTTC. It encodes CASFRDRGMNEQFF.